This TCR beta chain appears in the sequencing data of a study of identical twins. Study-wide findings and caveats: Conclusions came from cross-sectional statistical analysis, not from following the same donors. Out-of-frame alpha sequences common to twins were enriched for low generation probability. Abundant beta clonotypes from cord blood had fewer insertions, unlike memory repertoires, which showed none. Out-of-frame beta sequences exhibited a weaker degree of excess twin sharing.

Concerning this clonotype itself: What it binds is not known.

TCRdb analysed the 5' RACE reads with MiXCR anew, one entry per CDR3 protein. The sample has 280,000 or so distinct CDR3 sequences, under 9.5% seen once. The CDR3 has 15 amino acids. V shed 0 bases and J shed 9 bases, with 16 bases lying between them. In germline, CDR1 is LNHNV, CDR2 YYDKDF (reference sequence). This same sample was also taken into another study, of yellow fever vaccine responses in identical twins.

The TCR comes from a woman between 18 and 29 years old in good health. This chain uses TRBV15 with TRBJ2-3, with a possible D match to TRBD1 (7 bases). What was sequenced was memory (CD45RO+) T cells sorted from blood. The CDR3 sequence: CATSREGPEGATQYF. The CDR3 DNA reads as TGTGCCACCAGCAGAGAGGGGCCGGAGGGGGCAACGCAGTATTTT.